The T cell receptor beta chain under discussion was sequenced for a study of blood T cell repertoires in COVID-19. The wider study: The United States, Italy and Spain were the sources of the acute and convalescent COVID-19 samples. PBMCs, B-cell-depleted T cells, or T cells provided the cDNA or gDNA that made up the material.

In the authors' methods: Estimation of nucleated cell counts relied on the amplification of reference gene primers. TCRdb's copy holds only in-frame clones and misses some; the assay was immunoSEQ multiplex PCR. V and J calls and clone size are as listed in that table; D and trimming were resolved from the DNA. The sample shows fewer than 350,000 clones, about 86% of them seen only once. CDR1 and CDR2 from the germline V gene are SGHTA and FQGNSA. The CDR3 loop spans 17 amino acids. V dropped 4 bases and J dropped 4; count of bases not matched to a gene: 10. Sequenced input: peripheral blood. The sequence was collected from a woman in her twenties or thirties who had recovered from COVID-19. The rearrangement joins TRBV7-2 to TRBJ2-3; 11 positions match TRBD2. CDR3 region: CASSSYRTSGLPDTQYF. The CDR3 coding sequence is TGTGCCAGCAGCTCCTACCGGACTAGCGGGTTGCCAGATACGCAGTATTTT.